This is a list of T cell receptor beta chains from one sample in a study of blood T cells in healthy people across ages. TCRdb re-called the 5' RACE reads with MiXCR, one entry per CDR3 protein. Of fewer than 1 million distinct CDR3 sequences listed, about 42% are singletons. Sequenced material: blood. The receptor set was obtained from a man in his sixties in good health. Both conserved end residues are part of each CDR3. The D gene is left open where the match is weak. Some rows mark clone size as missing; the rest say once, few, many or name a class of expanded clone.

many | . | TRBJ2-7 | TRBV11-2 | CASSLSDGPYEQYF | TGTGCCAGCAGCTTAAGCGATGGACCCTACGAGCAGTACTTC
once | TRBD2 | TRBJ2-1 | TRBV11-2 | CASSLVPLTSGGVDEQFF | TGTGCCAGCAGCTTAGTCCCCCTGACTAGCGGAGGGGTAGATGAGCAGTTCTTC
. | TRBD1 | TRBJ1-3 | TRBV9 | CASSPGQGSGNTIYF | TGTGCCAGCAGCCCGGGACAGGGGTCTGGAAACACCATATATTTT
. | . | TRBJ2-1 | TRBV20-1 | CSTTRGYSDNEQFF | TGCAGTACGACGAGGGGTTATTCGGACAATGAGCAGTTCTTC
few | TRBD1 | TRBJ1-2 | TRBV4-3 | CASSQAGTVGYTF | TGCGCCAGCAGCCAAGCAGGGACAGTTGGCTACACCTTC
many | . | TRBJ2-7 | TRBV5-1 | CASSQGQLYSYEQYF | TGCGCCAGCAGCCAAGGACAGCTTTACTCCTACGAGCAGTACTTC
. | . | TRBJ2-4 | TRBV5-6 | CASSLVVGSGNIQYF | TGTGCCAGCAGCTTGGTTGTGGGTTCGGGAAACATTCAGTACTTC
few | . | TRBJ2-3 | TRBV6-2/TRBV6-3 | CASSSGDPGTDTQYF | TGTGCCAGCAGTTCCGGGGATCCAGGCACAGATACGCAGTATTTT
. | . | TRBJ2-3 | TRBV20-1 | CSARLEESTQYF | TGCAGTGCTCGGTTGGAGGAGTCGACGCAGTATTTT
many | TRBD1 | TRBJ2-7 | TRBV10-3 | CAIRQSTGGAHEQYF | TGTGCCATCAGACAATCTACAGGGGGCGCGCACGAGCAGTACTTC
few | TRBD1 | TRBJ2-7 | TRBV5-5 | CASSPGQTHYEQYF | TGTGCCAGCAGCCCGGGACAGACACACTACGAGCAGTACTTC
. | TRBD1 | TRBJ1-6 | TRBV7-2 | CASSLGLGQGAAPLHF | TGTGCCAGCAGCTTAGGATTGGGACAGGGGGCGGCACCCCTCCACTTT
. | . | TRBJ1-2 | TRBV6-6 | CASSPGRGMNYGYTF | TGTGCCAGCAGCCCGGGGCGGGGGATGAACTATGGCTACACCTTC
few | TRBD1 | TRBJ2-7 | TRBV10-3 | CAISRDRVIEQYF | TGTGCCATCAGCCGGGACAGGGTTATCGAGCAGTACTTC
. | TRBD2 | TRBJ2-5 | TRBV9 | CASNVGSSGGQETQYF | TGTGCCAGCAACGTAGGTTCTAGCGGGGGGCAAGAGACCCAGTACTTC
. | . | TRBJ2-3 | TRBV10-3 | CAITLPDCTDTQYF | TGTGCCATCACCCTGCCGGATTGCACAGATACGCAGTATTTT
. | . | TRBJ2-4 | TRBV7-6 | CASSLDLGARGAKNIQYF | TGTGCCAGCAGCTTAGATTTGGGGGCCCGGGGGGCCAAAAACATTCAGTACTTC
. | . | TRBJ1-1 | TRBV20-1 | CSARDHPEAFF | TGCAGTGCTAGAGATCATCCTGAAGCTTTCTTT
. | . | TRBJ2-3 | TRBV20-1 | CSASPLLAGAQDTQYF | TGCAGTGCTAGCCCTCTTTTGGCGGGGGCCCAAGATACGCAGTATTTT
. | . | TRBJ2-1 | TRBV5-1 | CASSSSQGSYNEQFF | TGCGCCAGCAGCTCGAGTCAGGGCTCCTACAATGAGCAGTTCTTC
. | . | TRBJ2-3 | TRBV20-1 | CSARDRRDRTDTQYF | TGCAGTGCTAGAGATAGGCGGGACCGCACAGATACGCAGTATTTT
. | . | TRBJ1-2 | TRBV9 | CASSPQTGLKGGYTF | TGTGCCAGCAGCCCCCAGACAGGTCTCAAGGGTGGCTACACCTTC
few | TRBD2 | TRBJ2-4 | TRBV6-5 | CATSFRGEQNIQYF | TGTGCCACCTCCTTCCGGGGGGAGCAAAACATTCAGTACTTC
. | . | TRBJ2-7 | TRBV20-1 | CSAPIRGTPSYEQYF | TGCAGTGCTCCAATTAGGGGGACACCCTCCTACGAGCAGTACTTC
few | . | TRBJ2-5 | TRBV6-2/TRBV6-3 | CASKIGSQTQYF | TGTGCCAGCAAAATAGGGAGCCAGACCCAGTACTTC
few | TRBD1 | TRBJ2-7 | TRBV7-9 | CASSLRGQGPGEQYF | TGTGCCAGCAGCCTCAGGGGACAGGGGCCTGGGGAGCAGTACTTC
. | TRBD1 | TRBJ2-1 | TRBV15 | CATSRDPHRGYNEQFF | TGTGCCACCAGCAGAGATCCTCACAGGGGCTACAATGAGCAGTTCTTC
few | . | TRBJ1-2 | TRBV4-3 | CASSQALDGQGGYGYTF | TGCGCCAGCAGCCAAGCCTTGGACGGGCAGGGAGGGTATGGCTACACCTTC
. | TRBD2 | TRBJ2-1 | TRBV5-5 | CASRRMTSGGNNEQFF | TGTGCCAGCAGGCGAATGACTAGCGGGGGGAACAATGAGCAGTTCTTC
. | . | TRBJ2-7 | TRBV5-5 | CASSLQGSTYEQYF | TGTGCCAGCAGCTTGCAGGGAAGTACCTACGAGCAGTACTTC
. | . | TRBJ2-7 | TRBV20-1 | CSARVGAARYEQYF | TGCAGTGCTAGAGTGGGGGCCGCGCGATACGAGCAGTACTTC
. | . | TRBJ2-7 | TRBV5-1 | CASTGGEIPDEQYF | TGCGCCAGCACCGGCGGGGAGATACCAGACGAGCAGTACTTC
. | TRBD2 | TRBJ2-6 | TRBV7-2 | CASSPQRAGGFSGANVLTF | TGTGCCAGCAGCCCCCAGAGAGCGGGGGGTTTCTCTGGGGCCAACGTCCTGACTTTC
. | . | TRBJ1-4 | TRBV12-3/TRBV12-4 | CASSRSRYEKLFF | TGTGCCAGCAGTCGCTCACGTTATGAAAAACTGTTTTTT
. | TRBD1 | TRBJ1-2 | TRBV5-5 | CASSPGTGVGYGYTF | TGTGCCAGCAGCCCCGGGACAGGGGTCGGCTATGGCTACACCTTC
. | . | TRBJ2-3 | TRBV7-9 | CASSFPDLRDTQYF | TGTGCCAGCAGCTTCCCGGACCTAAGGGATACGCAGTATTTT
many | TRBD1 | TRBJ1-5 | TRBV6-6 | CASSLDRGQPQHF | TGTGCCAGCAGTTTAGACAGGGGGCAGCCCCAGCATTTT
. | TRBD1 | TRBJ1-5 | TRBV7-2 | CASSQGTAYSNQPQHF | TGTGCCAGCAGCCAGGGGACAGCTTATAGCAATCAGCCCCAGCATTTT
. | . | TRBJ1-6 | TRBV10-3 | CAISEGNSPLHF | TGTGCCATCAGTGAAGGGAATTCACCCCTCCACTTT
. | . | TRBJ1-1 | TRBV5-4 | CASSSGGITREAFF | TGTGCCAGCAGCTCCGGAGGGATTACCCGTGAAGCTTTCTTT
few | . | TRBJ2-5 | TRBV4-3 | CASSQGGRPGQETQYF | TGCGCCAGCAGCCAGGGGGGAAGGCCGGGGCAAGAGACCCAGTACTTC